Included here is one T cell receptor (beta chain) sequence, with context. What it binds is not known. Other DNA variants within this sample encode the same CDR3. TCRdb's table, derived via immunoSEQ multiplex PCR, lists solely in-frame clones and lacks some. This repertoire shows millions of clones, about 95% found once; its top ten account for about 1.1%. CD45RO-negative, CCR7-positively selected cells formed the naive CD8 fraction, excluding terminally differentiated effector memory CD45RA+ cells. V lost 6 bases and J 0 bases, leaving 15 bases between the germline ends. The CDR3 spans 15 residues. The germline CDR1 and CDR2 sequences are SNHLY and FYNNEI. The record originates from a study of shared clonotypes between healthy human individuals. Points from the study as a whole: Relative to clonotypes present in all four donors, those not shared had lower generation probabilities. Among donors, clonotype sharing was expected to be affected by sequencing depth. On the whole, naive subsets had larger estimated richness than memory subsets had.

This TCR was recovered from a young man in good health. V is TRBV2 and J is TRBJ2-7; D is perhaps TRBD1 (6 bases). Sequenced sample: naive CD8+ T cells sorted from blood. CDR3 protein: CASSDRTESSYEQYF. The CDR3 nucleotides are TGTGCCAGCAGCGACAGGACAGAGAGCTCCTACGAGCAGTACTTC.